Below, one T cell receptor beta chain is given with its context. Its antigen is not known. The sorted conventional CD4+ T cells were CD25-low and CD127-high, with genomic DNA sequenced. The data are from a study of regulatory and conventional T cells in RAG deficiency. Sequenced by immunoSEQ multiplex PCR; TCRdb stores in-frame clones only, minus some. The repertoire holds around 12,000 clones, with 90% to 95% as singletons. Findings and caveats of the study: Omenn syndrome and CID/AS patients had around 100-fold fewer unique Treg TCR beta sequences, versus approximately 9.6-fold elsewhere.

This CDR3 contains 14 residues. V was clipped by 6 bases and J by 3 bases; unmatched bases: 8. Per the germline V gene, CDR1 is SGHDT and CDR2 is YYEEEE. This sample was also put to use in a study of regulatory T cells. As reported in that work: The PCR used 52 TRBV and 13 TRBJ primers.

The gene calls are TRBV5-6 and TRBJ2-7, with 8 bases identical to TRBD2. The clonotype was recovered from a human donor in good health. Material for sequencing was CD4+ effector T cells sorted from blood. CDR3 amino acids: CASTSGGPIYEQYF. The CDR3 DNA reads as TGTGCCAGCACTTCGGGAGGGCCGATCTACGAGCAGTACTTC. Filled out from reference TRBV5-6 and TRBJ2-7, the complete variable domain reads DAGVTQSPTHLIKTRGQQVTLRCSPKSGHDTVSWYQQALGQGPQFIFQYYEEEERQRGNFPDRFSGHQFPNYSSELNVNALLLGDSALYLCASTSGGPIYEQYFGPGTRLTVT.